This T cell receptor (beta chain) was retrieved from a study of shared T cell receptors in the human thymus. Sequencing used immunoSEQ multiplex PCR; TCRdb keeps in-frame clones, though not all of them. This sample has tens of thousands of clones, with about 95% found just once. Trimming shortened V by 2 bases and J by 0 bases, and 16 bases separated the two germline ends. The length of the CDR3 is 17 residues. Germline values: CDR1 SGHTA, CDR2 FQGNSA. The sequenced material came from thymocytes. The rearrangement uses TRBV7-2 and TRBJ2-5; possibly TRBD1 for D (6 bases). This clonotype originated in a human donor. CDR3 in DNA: TGTGCCAGCAGCTTAAGTTCGGCAGGGGCGTACCAAGAGACCCAGTACTTC. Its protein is CASSLSSAGAYQETQYF.